This T cell receptor beta chain was sequenced for a study of HIV-infected patients and healthy controls (TCRdb year 2014). A note on the overall study: The question the study tested was whether immune perturbation and reconstitution could be captured by deep TCR repertoire sequencing of small blood samples from HIV patients.

Points the paper makes about the study in general: The use of whole blood limited sequencing depth and precluded separation of the dynamics of distinct T-cell subpopulations. Mean usage differed significantly between HIV-infected patients and controls for eight alpha and eight beta V genes. Comparisons were complicated by unequal numbers of distinct sequences between patients and controls, and rare events from HIV-infected data were overweighted by size-matching. Compared with untreated HIV+ repertoires, healthy control repertoires had roughly threefold more distinct CDR3s and a higher Shannon diversity. In the samples, alpha-beta chain pairing was left undetermined. HIV-infected repertoires showed significantly elevated mean Gini indices relative to controls, which possibly reflects oligoclonality. Size-matched repertoire data did not replicate the apparent post-therapy recovery of the Gini index in HIV-infected patients. Processing was restricted to sixteen HIV-infected individuals, which the authors judged to be a major constraint on the generalizability of the findings. Slight age and sex profile differences between the study cohorts did not explain the observed diversity differences. Donor HLA types were not determined in the study. Healthy controls shared more CDR3s between individuals than HIV+ patients, by Jaccard index and by count of highly shared sequences. MAIT cell alpha-chain CDR3s were present at high frequency in healthy controls but severely depleted in HIV+ repertoires. During therapy, a significant decrease in frequency was seen for HIV-associated CDR3s, whereas no significant change was found for CMV-associated CDR3s, although most of them became more frequent.

Using SuperScript III with primers targeting the alpha and beta constant regions, around 480 ng of RNA was reverse transcribed. Separate alpha and beta chain libraries were generated by chain-specific third strand synthesis with multiplexing indices. The protocol used a single primer pair to amplify all rearrangements within a chain, which avoided primer bias, and attached molecular barcodes to each cDNA molecule. Purified cDNA was joined by T4 RNA Ligase 1 to a 5' RACE adapter carrying a random hexamer and the SP2 sequencing primer site. The authors primed second strand synthesis from the SP2 site with Phusion polymerase and used slow temperature ramps to favor optimal annealing. Each molecule's 12-nucleotide barcode consisted of two random hexamer sequences, both added before amplification and joined together. P5 and P7 adapter elements plus a second index were added in a short first PCR, which was followed by a roughly 21-cycle amplification PCR with P5s and P7 primers. The libraries went through 25 to 35 PCR cycles in total, were quantified on a Qubit, were sized on a Bioanalyzer, and were diluted to around 4.4 nM. The normalized libraries were sequenced on an Illumina MiSeq using 2 x 250 paired-end kits. Into about 10 ul Tris-Cl, the reverse transcription reactions were eluted following cleanup on MinElute columns. A 1:1 ratio of AMPure XP beads was used to clean the adapter ligations after they had run for approximately 20 hours at 16 degrees C. In the source study's methods: A modified Decombinator that output V, J, insert and barcode information was used to process the demultiplexed FASTQ files. Sequences that shared a barcode but differed from the dominant sequence were discarded as errors, and original cDNA molecules were estimated by counting barcodes clustered at Levenshtein distance 3. The R packages ineq, vegan, igraph and RCytoscape were used for downstream analyses, with IMGT nomenclature and CDR3 definitions applied. V gene usage was computed over distinct sequences, each TCR counted once to avoid skew from clonal expansion. Unique CDR3 amino acid sequences within a donor were connected in similarity networks whenever two sequences differed by a single Levenshtein edit. The authors compiled published HIV-specific CDR3s (about 99 alpha, approximately 640 beta) and CMV-specific CDR3s (approximately 13 alpha, 253 beta) and searched for them in the repertoires. Lower sequence numbers were not the cause of the decreased diversity in patients, as random subsampling to size-matched repertoires showed. Using fastp at Q25 and MiXCR, TCRdb reprocessed the public reads and kept productive beta chains. A single entry per CDR3 protein holds the most common genes and DNA from its merged rows. What appears here as the V and J calls and clone size reflects TCRdb's work, not the paper's. Across this sample there are some 13,000 distinct CDR3 sequences, with about 11% seen only once. The ten biggest clones cover more than 5% of the sample.

This clonotype was found a few times. Its antigen specificity is not known. One base away there is no much larger clone; base qualities are not given. Whole blood was used without cell fractionation, so the repertoire reflected all unsorted peripheral T cells. Ten uninfected healthy donors were sampled as controls, and about 40% of these ten donors were sampled twice approximately three months apart. For RNA extraction, roughly 2.7 ml of peripheral blood was drawn into Tempus tubes. Residual genomic DNA was removed with the TURBO-DNase kit and globin mRNA was depleted with GLOBINclear. Sequenced input: blood. This sequence originates from an adult in good health.

Here is the DNA: TGTGCCAGCAGGAGGGATTATACTAACTATGGCTACACCTTC. It specifies CASRRDYTNYGYTF. The receptor chain draws on TRBV28 and TRBJ1-2; the D gene remains uncertain. The CDR3 has 14 amino acids, counting the end cysteine and phenylalanine. The read is trimmed to its CDR3 DNA, 42 bases read in frame from base 1. The germline ends are 11 bases apart after V is trimmed by 6 bases and J by 0 bases. CDR1 and CDR2 are drawn from the germline V gene: MDHEN, SYDVKM.